These 21 T cell receptor beta chains came from one sample sequenced in a study of molecular identifiers for immune sequencing clone quantification. One entry per CDR3 protein, called by TCRdb with MiXCR from the PCR reads. The table has more than 85,000 distinct CDR3 sequences, about 35% seen once. The sequenced material came from naive CD8+ T cells from blood, with Jurkat cell RNA spiked in. Sample subset: FACS-sorted CD8+CD4-CCR7+CD45RA+ naive T cells. All receptors come from a human donor in good health. Some libraries in this study had Jurkat cell RNA spiked in.

This clonotype has at least ten counts. V usage is TRBV10-2 and J usage is TRBJ2-1, with a weak D call TRBD2 (6 bases). The V gene lost 6 bases and the J gene lost 10 bases, with 7 bases spanning the gap. The CDR3 loop spans 10 amino acids. Germline loops: CDR1 WSHSY, CDR2 SAAADI. The CDR3 DNA is TGCGCCAGCAGCGCGGGAGAGCAGTTCTTC. Translation gives CASSAGEQFF.

This clonotype was observed a handful of times. The gene calls are TRBV2 and TRBJ2-7; D not resolved. V shed 3 bases and J shed 5 bases, with 5 bases lying between them. The CDR3 runs 11 residues. Germline V gene data show CDR1 as SNHLY and CDR2 as FYNNEI. CDR3 in amino acids: CASSESHEQYF. The CDR3 bases are TGTGCCAGCAGTGAGTCGCACGAGCAGTACTTC.

V gene TRBV13 combines with J gene TRBJ2-1, with D perhaps TRBD2 (6 bases). The CDR3 runs to 14 residues. The germline V and J ends were trimmed by 3 bases and 6 bases, with 12 bases remaining between them. CDR1 is PRHDT and CDR2 is FYEKMQ in the germline V gene (reference sequence). CDR3 nucleotides: TGTGCCAGCAGCTTCCGACTAGGGATCAATGAGCAGTTCTTC. It yields the protein CASSFRLGINEQFF.

Regarding this clonotype: One junction end does not reproduce the germline sequence, and a read error may be involved. The genes are TRBV29-1 and TRBJ2-3; possibly TRBD1 for D (6 bases). The CDR3 is 13 residues long. Germline CDR1 is SQVTM and CDR2 is ANQGSEA. The CDR3 nucleotides are TGCAGCGCCGAGGGGGTCAGCGCAGAAACGCAGAATTTT. Protein product: CSAEGVSAETQNF.

Concerning this clonotype itself: Given a much more abundant clone one base away, this may be a read error. It is likely a read error, because the conserved phenylalanine at the end of the CDR3 is missing. The chain employs TRBV7-9 and TRBJ1-1; D is ambiguous. V lost 1 base and J 3 bases, leaving 6 bases between the germline ends. CDR3 size: 13 residues. The V gene's germline CDR1 is SEHNR and CDR2 FQNEAQ (reference sequence). Written as DNA, the CDR3 is TGTGCCAGCAGCTTAGGGCTGGACACTGAAGCTTTCCTT. Protein sequence: CASSLGLDTEAFL.

This clonotype was observed a few times. CDR3 amino acids: CASSLRVQIYEQYF. The CDR3 DNA follows: TGTGCCAGCAGTTTGAGGGTACAGATCTACGAGCAGTACTTC. The genes are TRBV28 and TRBJ2-7; possibly TRBD2 for D (5 bases). Germline V gene lookup returns CDR1 MDHEN and CDR2 SYDVKM. CDR3 length: 14 amino acids. Trimming removed 3 bases at V and 3 bases at J, with 12 bases between.

This clonotype has a count of ten or more. The chain carries TRBV3-1 and TRBJ2-3, with TRBD2 as a possible D gene (6 bases). Trimming removed 4 bases at V and 2 bases at J, with 19 bases between. CDR3 length equals 17 residues. Germline V gene lookup returns CDR1 LGHDT and CDR2 YNNKEL (reference sequence). CDR3: CASSPPGLLGYTDTQYF. DNA of the CDR3: TGTGCCAGCAGCCCCCCGGGACTCCTTGGTTACACAGATACGCAGTATTTT.

The chain employs TRBV7-9 and TRBJ2-7; D not resolved. Germline CDR1 and CDR2: SEHNR and FQNEAQ (reference sequence). The ends were cut back, 2 bases at V and 1 base at J, with 9 bases in the middle. The CDR3 is 14 amino acids. CDR3 protein: CASSLSTDSYEQYF. CDR3 nucleotide sequence: TGTGCCAGCAGCTTAAGTACCGATTCCTACGAGCAGTACTTC. Full variable domain (rest looked up from reference TRBV7-9 and TRBJ2-7): DTGVSQNPRHKITKRGQNVTFRCDPISEHNRLYWYRQTLGQGPEFLTYFQNEAQLEKSRLLSDRFSAERPKGSFSTLEIQRTEQGDSAMYLCASSLSTDSYEQYFGPGTRLTVT.

This clonotype was recorded many times. The CDR3 region is CASSLPSPNQPQHF. The DNA of the CDR3 is TGTGCCAGCAGTTTACCCTCCCCTAATCAGCCCCAGCATTTT. The chain is built from TRBV28 and TRBJ1-5; D ambiguous. V shed 2 bases and J shed 4 bases, with 9 bases lying between them. The CDR3 length is 14 residues. Germline-derived CDR1 and CDR2 are MDHEN and SYDVKM. The variable domain in full, completed from reference TRBV28 and TRBJ1-5, reads DVKVTQSSRYLVKRTGEKVFLECVQDMDHENMFWYRQDPGLGLRLIYFSYDVKMKEKGDIPEGYSVSREKKERFSLILESASTNQTSMYLCASSLPSPNQPQHFGDGTRLSIL.

This clonotype was detected ten times or more. The rearrangement joins TRBV4-2 to TRBJ2-3; 12 bases match TRBD2. Germline V gene sequence: CDR1 LGHNA, CDR2 YNFKEQ. V lost 6 bases, J lost 7 bases, and 8 bases stayed unmatched. The CDR3 has 15 amino acids. CDR3 loop: CASRQTSGGSYTQYF. The CDR3 nucleotides are TGTGCCAGCAGACAGACTAGCGGGGGCTCTTATACGCAGTATTTT.

This clonotype was seen a few times. The rearrangement uses TRBV2 and TRBJ2-7; a possible D gene is TRBD1 (6 bases). This CDR3 region has 14 residues. Germline CDR1 SNHLY, CDR2 FYNNEI. Trimming cost V 3 bases and J 3 bases, with 12 bases left between them. CDR3 sequence reads: CASSDPGQDYEQYF. CDR3 bases: TGTGCCAGCAGTGACCCGGGACAAGACTACGAGCAGTACTTC.

With regard to this clonotype: Here the CDR3 omits its conserved ending phenylalanine or tryptophan, so a read error is the likely source. The rearrangement joins TRBV12-3 or TRBV12-4 to TRBJ1-4; no clear D. The CDR3 runs to 13 residues. The V and J ends lost 4 bases and 12 bases respectively, with 15 bases between them. For the CDR3, the DNA is TGTGCCAGCAGTTACGGCCCGAACGGAGAACTGTTTCTT. Protein product: CASSYGPNGELFL.

Note on this clonotype: Since the CDR3 does not end with the conserved phenylalanine or tryptophan, this likely comes from a read error. The CDR3 sequence: CASSLGGGNQPQHL. The CDR3 DNA reads as TGTGCCAGCAGCTTAGGGGGGGGCAATCAGCCCCAGCATCTT. The gene calls are TRBV13 and TRBJ1-5; D is possibly TRBD1 (5 bases). The CDR3 covers 14 residues. Germline CDR1 is PRHDT and CDR2 is FYEKMQ (reference sequence). The V end lost 0 bases, the J end lost 2 bases, and 5 bases lay between the germline ends.

This clonotype was recorded many times. V gene TRBV28 combines with J gene TRBJ2-3; 11 bases agree with TRBD2. CDR3 length: 16 residues. The germline gives CDR1 MDHEN, CDR2 SYDVKM. After removal of 4 bases from V and 0 bases from J, the junction contained 3 bases not matched to a gene. CDR3 region: CASSSRLAGSTDTQYF. In DNA form, the CDR3 reads TGTGCCAGCAGTTCGCGACTAGCGGGAAGCACAGATACGCAGTATTTT.

This clonotype has at least ten counts. The chain employs TRBV13 and TRBJ2-3, with 7 bases matching TRBD2. The germline CDR1 and CDR2 sequences are PRHDT and FYEKMQ (reference sequence). The CDR3 totals 14 residues. The CDR3: CASQRDAGTDTQYF. The CDR3, as DNA: TGTGCGTCCCAGCGGGATGCTGGAACAGATACGCAGTATTTT.

The chain has TRBV28 and TRBJ2-7; 7 bases map to TRBD2. Germline V gene sequence: CDR1 MDHEN, CDR2 SYDVKM. V gave up 4 bases and J gave up 0 bases; unmatched junction bases: 12. The CDR3 has 17 amino acids. The CDR3 sequence is CASSYHLAGVSSYEQYF. The CDR3 nucleotides read TGTGCCAGCAGTTATCACCTCGCGGGGGTTAGCTCCTACGAGCAGTACTTC.

J is TRBJ2-7 and V is TRBV6-2 or TRBV6-3; no clear D gene. Trimming pared 2 bases from V and 3 bases from J, leaving 8 bases between. In germline, CDR1 is MNHEY, CDR2 SVGEGT. There are 13 residues in the CDR3. The CDR3 nucleotides are TGTGCCAGCAGTTACGGCGGTATCTACGAGCAGTACTTC. Amino acids: CASSYGGIYEQYF.

This rearrangement joins TRBV4-3 to TRBJ2-7; 11 nucleotides align to TRBD1. The germline V gene encodes CDR1 LGHNA and CDR2 YSLEER. The ends lost 3 bases at V and 6 bases at J; junction bases unmatched: 4. There are 14 residues in the CDR3. CDR3: CASSHGQGAREQYF. CDR3 sequence (DNA): TGCGCCAGCAGCCACGGACAGGGGGCCCGCGAGCAGTACTTC.

Comment on this clonotype: Being one base from a much bigger clone, this may be a read error. This chain uses TRBV28 with TRBJ2-7; D uncertain. The CDR3 runs to 13 residues. The V gene's germline CDR1 is MDHEN and CDR2 SYDVKM. With 6 bases removed from V and 3 bases from J, the gap between germline ends came to 12 bases. CDR3 sequence (DNA): TGTGCCAGCAGAAGACGCCGGTTCTACGAGCAGTACTTC. This sequence encodes CASRRRRFYEQYF.

This clonotype was seen only a few times. The chain joins TRBV6-2 or TRBV6-3 to TRBJ2-7; 10 bases map to TRBD1. Germline values: CDR1 MNHEY, CDR2 SVGEGT. The V and J ends lost 6 bases and 3 bases, in that order; junction bases with no gene match: 11. The CDR3 totals 16 residues. CDR3 sequence (DNA): TGTGCCAGCAGACCTGGTACCGGGACAGGGGTCTACGAGCAGTACTTC. Protein product: CASRPGTGTGVYEQYF.

Note on this clonotype: At one end, the junction sequence differs from germline, possibly due to a read error. This chain joins TRBV5-6 and TRBJ2-3; 7 nucleotides agree with TRBD2. The CDR3 is 17 residues long. Germline V gives CDR1 SGHDT, CDR2 YYEEEE. The CDR3 is CASSLGALPGGTDMQYF. The CDR3 DNA is TGTGCCAGCAGCTTGGGTGCCCTCCCGGGGGGAACAGATATGCAGTATTTT.